Reported below is one TCR beta chain. The source of the sample is a study of cytomegalovirus exposure and HLA in healthy donors. Losses at the gene ends were 3 bases for V and 4 bases for J; bases not matched to a gene: 6. This CDR3 spans 15 amino acids. The V gene's germline CDR1 is MNHEY and CDR2 SMNVEV (reference sequence). Using immunoSEQ multiplex PCR, the repertoire was profiled, and TCRdb retains in-frame clones only, with some absent. The sample records about 180,000 clones, 86% being singletons. The gene calls are TRBV27 and TRBJ2-3; 8 bases are a match to TRBD2. The source material was PBMCs. The clonotype originates from a man aged 18 to 29 in good health and CMV-seropositive. CDR3 coding DNA: TGTGCCAGCAGTTTTCGGGGGGGCTGGGCAGATACGCAGTATTTT. Amino acid sequence: CASSFRGGWADTQYF.